The clone carrying this T cell receptor (beta chain) was recorded many times. The antigen is not known. The sample belongs to a study of T cells after yellow fever vaccination. The CDR3 totals 14 residues. CDR1 and CDR2 (germline): SGHAT, FQNNGV. Trimming shortened V by 6 bases and J by 7 bases, and 13 bases separated the two germline ends. Points from the study as a whole: Overall, a small share of clonotypes was seen in both CD4 and CD8 compartments. Contaminating bulk clonotypes could be abundant in FACS-sorted repertoires.

UMIs were added to TCR cDNA along with a universal primer site when it was made by 5'RACE template switching. From the 5' RACE reads, TCRdb called clonotypes with MiXCR, one entry per CDR3 protein. The sample lists about 300,000 distinct CDR3 sequences, under 9% seen once, with around 3.1% in the top ten. Sequences were derived from CD4+ T cells sorted from PBMCs, sampled 5 days after the yellow fever booster vaccination. The V call is TRBV11-2, the J call TRBJ1-6, with D perhaps matching TRBD1 (5 bases). The receptor was isolated from a man aged 18 to 29 who received the YFV17D yellow fever vaccine. The CDR3 DNA reads as TGTGCCAGCAGTGACAGTCCCGGGAATTCACCCCTCCACTTT. Translating it yields CASSDSPGNSPLHF. Drawing the rest from reference TRBV11-2 and TRBJ1-6, the complete variable domain is EAGVAQSPRYKIIEKRQSVAFWCNPISGHATLYWYQQILGQGPKLLIQFQNNGVVDDSQLPKDRFSAERLKGVDSTLKIQPAKLEDSAVYLCASSDSPGNSPLHFGNGTRLTVT.